This T cell receptor beta chain was recovered during a study of CD8+ T cells in alopecia areata. Study information: Among treated patients, oral tofacitinib was administered at 5 to 10 mg twice daily. Study results and caveats: Clonality in lesional scalp, especially alopecia totalis/universalis, exceeded that of normal scalp. On tofacitinib, scalp and blood still held many of the expanded lesional clones.

Treatment specified: oral pan-JAK inhibitor, 5-10 mg twice daily. Germline lookup yields CDR1 GTSNPN and CDR2 SVGIG (reference sequence). The V gene lost 3 bases and the J gene lost 8 bases, with 19 bases spanning the gap. CDR3 size: 14 residues. In the case of this clone: Its cognate antigen is unknown.

It was cDNA, reverse transcribed from extracted RNA, that served as the sequencing template. Some clones are missing from TCRdb's copy, which holds only in-frame ones; the method was immunoSEQ multiplex PCR. The sample records 190,000 or so clones, around 60% being singletons. The sample consisted of CD8+ T cells sorted from blood, taken at week 24, from a patient treated with tofacitinib. This clonotype was obtained from a human donor with alopecia areata. V usage is TRBV30 and J usage is TRBJ2-5; D unclear. CDR3 sequence (DNA): TGTGCCTGGAGCGAACCCCTTTCGTGGAGAACCCAGTACTTC. It yields the protein CAWSEPLSWRTQYF.